A selection of T cell receptor beta chains follows, all from one sample in a study of Ad26.COV2.S vaccination and SARS-CoV-2 variants. TCRdb keeps only in-frame clones here, not all; method: immunoSEQ multiplex PCR. Of a few hundred thousand clones in the sample, 80% to 90% were seen once. The sample was peripheral blood, taken in a trial of Ad26.COV2.S vaccine versus placebo. These receptors all stem from a person aged 18-65 years who received the Ad26.COV2.S COVID-19 vaccine or a placebo. Both conserved end residues are part of each CDR3. D genes are given only for firm matches. Rows may omit the clone size; those that give it use once, few, many or a size class.

V: TRBV5-6
D: NA
size: NA
J: TRBJ1-2
DNA: TGTGCCAGCAGCGCTAGACGGGGAGGTGGCTACACCTTC
CDR3: CASSARRGGGYTF

V: TRBV5-1
D: NA
size: NA
J: TRBJ1-1
DNA: TGCGCCAGCAGCTTGAAAGACTTGGGGACTGAAGCTTTCTTT
CDR3: CASSLKDLGTEAFF

V: TRBV7-9
D: TRBD2
size: NA
J: TRBJ2-5
DNA: TGTGCCAGCAGCCGTTTTAGCGGGAGAGCCCAAGAGACCCAGTACTTC
CDR3: CASSRFSGRAQETQYF

V: TRBV11-2
D: NA
size: NA
J: TRBJ1-2
DNA: TGTGCCAGCAGCTTAGGGGAGGGCCACTATGGCTACACCTTC
CDR3: CASSLGEGHYGYTF

V: TRBV6-6
D: TRBD1
size: NA
J: TRBJ2-1
DNA: TGTGCCAGCAGTTACTCGGGGGACAGGAACAATGAGCAGTTCTTC
CDR3: CASSYSGDRNNEQFF

V: TRBV9
D: NA
size: NA
J: TRBJ1-3
DNA: TGTGCCAGCAGCGTTACTGGAAACACCATATATTTT
CDR3: CASSVTGNTIYF

V: TRBV7-2
D: TRBD1
size: NA
J: TRBJ2-5
DNA: TGTGCCAGCAGCTTGGGACAGGGGGTCAAGACCCAGTACTTC
CDR3: CASSLGQGVKTQYF

V: TRBV9
D: TRBD2
size: NA
J: TRBJ2-1
DNA: TGTGCCAGCAGCCGAGCGGGGGGGCCCCCTGAGCAGTTCTTC
CDR3: CASSRAGGPPEQFF

V: TRBV5-1
D: TRBD1
size: NA
J: TRBJ1-2
DNA: TGCGCCAGCAGCACCCGGACAGGGATGAGCTATGGCTACACCTTC
CDR3: CASSTRTGMSYGYTF

V: TRBV12-3/TRBV12-4
D: NA
size: few
J: TRBJ2-2
DNA: TGTGCCAGCACCACTTACACCGGGGAGCTGTTTTTT
CDR3: CASTTYTGELFF

V: TRBV2
D: NA
size: NA
J: TRBJ1-2
DNA: TGTGCCAGCAGTGAAGGGCTTGACTATGGCTACACCTTC
CDR3: CASSEGLDYGYTF

V: TRBV30
D: NA
size: many
J: TRBJ1-1
DNA: TGTGCCTGGAGTACCCCGAGGGTCTTGGCGAACACTGAAGCTTTCTTT
CDR3: CAWSTPRVLANTEAFF

V: TRBV2
D: TRBD1
size: NA
J: TRBJ2-7
DNA: TGTGCCAGCAGTGTAGCACAGGGGTACTCCTACGAGCAGTACTTC
CDR3: CASSVAQGYSYEQYF

V: TRBV3-1/TRBV3-2
D: NA
size: NA
J: TRBJ2-1
DNA: TGTGCCAGCAGCCAAGCGCAGGTTTCCTACAATGAGCAGTTCTTC
CDR3: CASSQAQVSYNEQFF